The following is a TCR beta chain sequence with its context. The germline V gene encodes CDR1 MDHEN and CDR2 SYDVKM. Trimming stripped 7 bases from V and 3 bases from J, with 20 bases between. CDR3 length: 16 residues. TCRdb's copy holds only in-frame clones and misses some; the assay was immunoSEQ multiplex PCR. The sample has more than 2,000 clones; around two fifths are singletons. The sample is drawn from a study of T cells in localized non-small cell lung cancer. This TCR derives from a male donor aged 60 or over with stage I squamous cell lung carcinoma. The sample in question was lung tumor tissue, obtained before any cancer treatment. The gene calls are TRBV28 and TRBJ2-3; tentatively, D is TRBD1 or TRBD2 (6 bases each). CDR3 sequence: CASTQYVGGMTDTQYF. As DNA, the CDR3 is TGTGCCAGCACACAGTACGTGGGGGGCATGACAGATACGCAGTATTTT.